This T cell receptor (beta chain) was retrieved from a study of molecular identifiers for immune sequencing clone quantification (dated by TCRdb to the late 2010s). Looking at the study overall: For a replicate experiment, RNA from around 20,000 or 100,000 naive CD8 T cells was divided into five aliquots, and four of the five aliquots were sequenced. This methods study used CD8 T cells to benchmark TCR RNA copy counting and molecular-identifier clustering-based TCR repertoire sequencing (MIDCIRS).

To prepare the library, PCR was applied. The listed sequencing device is Illumina HiSeq 4000. Bulk TCR libraries were made following a previously described method, with the TCR primers given in Table S5. Purification of total RNA was performed with the Qiagen AllPrep DNA/RNA kit. Before analysis, reads from multiple sequencing runs of one library were combined. In the authors' own workflow: Reads were retained only if their TCR constant sequence matched exactly, and those retained reads were trimmed to 150 nt and grouped according to their 12-nt molecular barcodes. Within each barcode group, reads were sub-clustered at a 15% Levenshtein threshold, and quality-weighted consensus sequences were built per RNA molecule. Non-functional sequences were discarded, and so were lower-count sequences lying one edit away from another sequence. Based on fitting two negative binomial distributions, any barcode sub-cluster with under 20% of the maximum read count was discarded. TCRdb reworked the public reads: Q25 trimming with fastp, MiXCR clone assembly, productive beta chains retained. Entries that share a CDR3 protein sequence are merged under the most common genes and DNA. TCRdb, rather than the study authors, made the V and J calls. Here the sample has about 320,000 distinct CDR3 sequences; about 22% occur a single time. The ten largest account for about 0.79% of the sample.

The full study reports these points: Highly expanded clone sizes could be underestimated because identical TCR molecules may share a barcode. In CMV-specific effector cells, clones with more than 20 RNA copies accounted for over 98% of molecules, whereas in naive cells such clones accounted for under 1%. Modeling estimated 2.5 to 3.5 recovered TCR RNA copies per cell, compared with about 9.8 by digital PCR, which implies 25% to 30% capture efficiency. The naive libraries included spiked-in Jurkat TCR RNA (around nine copies' worth), and this Jurkat TCR RNA is not part of the donor repertoire. When barcode sub-clustering was left out, chimeric consensus sequences inflated TCR diversity, with chimeras reaching as high as 47%. Spiked-in Jurkat TCR RNA equivalent to a single cell was reported to be detectable even among approximately 1 million naive CD8 T cells.

Naive CD8 T cell libraries were made from roughly 21,000 to 960,000 sorted cells using 10%, 30% or 50% of purified RNA. Naive CD8 T cells, defined as CD8+CD4-CCR7+CD45RA+, were FACS-sorted into RLT Plus buffer on a BD FACSAria II. Roughly ten TCR copies' worth of Jurkat RNA were spiked into about 20,000-1,000,000 naive CD8 T cell samples to test detection sensitivity. Enrichment of CD8 T cells was performed with RosetteSep CD8+ T Cell Enrichment Cocktail and Ficoll-Paque, after which ACK red cell lysis was carried out. On this clonotype: Its specific antigen is unknown. This could be a read error, since a much larger clone is one nucleotide away.

The germline V gene encodes CDR1 MGHRA and CDR2 YSYEKL. There are 16 amino acids in the CDR3, from cysteine to phenylalanine inclusive. Just CDR3 DNA is preserved here, 48 bases in frame from base 1. Here the chain combines TRBV4-1 and TRBJ1-5, and TRBD1 may be the D gene, going by 6 matching bases. The sample consisted of naive CD8+ T cells from blood, with Jurkat cell RNA spiked in. The cell subset or site label, read with the paper, signifies: FACS-sorted CD8+CD4-CCR7+CD45RA+ naive T cells. This TCR was sampled from a human donor in good health. Some libraries in this study had Jurkat cell RNA spiked in. The nucleotides are TGCGCCAGCAGCCGATCTACAGGGCTTGGCAATCGGCCCCAGCATTTT. Its amino acids are CASSRSTGLGNRPQHF.